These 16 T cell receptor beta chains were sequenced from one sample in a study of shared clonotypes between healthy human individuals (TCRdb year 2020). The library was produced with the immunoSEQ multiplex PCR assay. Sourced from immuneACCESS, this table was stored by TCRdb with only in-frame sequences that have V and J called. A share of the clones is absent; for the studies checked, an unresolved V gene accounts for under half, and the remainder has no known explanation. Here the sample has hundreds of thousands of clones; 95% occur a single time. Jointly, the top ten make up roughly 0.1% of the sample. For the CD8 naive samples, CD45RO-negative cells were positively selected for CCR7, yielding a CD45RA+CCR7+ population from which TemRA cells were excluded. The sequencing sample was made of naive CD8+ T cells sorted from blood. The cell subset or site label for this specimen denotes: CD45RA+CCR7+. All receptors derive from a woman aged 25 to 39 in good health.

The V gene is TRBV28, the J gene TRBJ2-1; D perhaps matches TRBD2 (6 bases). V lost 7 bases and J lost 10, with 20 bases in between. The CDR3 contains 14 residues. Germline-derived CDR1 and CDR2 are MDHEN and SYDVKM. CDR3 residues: CASNPIGSSREQFF. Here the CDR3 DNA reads TGTGCCAGCAACCCAATCGGGAGTTCTCGGGAGCAGTTCTTC.

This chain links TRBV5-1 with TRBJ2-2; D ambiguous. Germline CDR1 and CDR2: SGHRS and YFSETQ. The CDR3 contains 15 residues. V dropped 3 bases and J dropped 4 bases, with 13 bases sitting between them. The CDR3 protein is CASSSDSASTGELFF. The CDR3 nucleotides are TGCGCCAGCAGCTCCGACTCGGCGAGCACCGGGGAGCTGTTTTTT.

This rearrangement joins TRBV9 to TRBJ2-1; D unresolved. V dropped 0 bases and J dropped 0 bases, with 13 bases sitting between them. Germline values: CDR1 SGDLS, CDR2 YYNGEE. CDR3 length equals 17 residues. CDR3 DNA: TGTGCCAGCAGCGTAGGGGGAAAACCAAGCTCCTACAATGAGCAGTTCTTC. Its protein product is CASSVGGKPSSYNEQFF.

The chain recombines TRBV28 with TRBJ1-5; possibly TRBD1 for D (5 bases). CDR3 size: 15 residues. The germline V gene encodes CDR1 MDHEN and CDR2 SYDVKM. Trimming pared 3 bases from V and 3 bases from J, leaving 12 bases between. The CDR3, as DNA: TGTGCCAGCAGTTTTCGGGACGGATACAATCAGCCCCAGCATTTT. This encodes CASSFRDGYNQPQHF.

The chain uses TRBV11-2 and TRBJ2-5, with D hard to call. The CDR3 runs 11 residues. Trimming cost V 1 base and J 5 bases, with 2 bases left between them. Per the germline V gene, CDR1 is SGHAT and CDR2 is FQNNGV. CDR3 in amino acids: CASSLVETQYF. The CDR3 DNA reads TGTGCCAGCAGCTTAGTGGAGACCCAGTACTTC.

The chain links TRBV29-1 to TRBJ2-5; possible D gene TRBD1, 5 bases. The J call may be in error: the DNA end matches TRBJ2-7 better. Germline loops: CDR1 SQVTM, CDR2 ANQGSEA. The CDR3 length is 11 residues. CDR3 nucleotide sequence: TGCAGCGTTGTCAGGGCCCTCGAGCAGTACTTC. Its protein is CSVVRALEQYF.

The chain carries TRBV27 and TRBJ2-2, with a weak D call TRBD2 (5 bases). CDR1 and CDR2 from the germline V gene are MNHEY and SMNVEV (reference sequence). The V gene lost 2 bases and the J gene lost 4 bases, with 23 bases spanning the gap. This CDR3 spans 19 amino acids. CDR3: CASSLKVPGSAEFTGELFF. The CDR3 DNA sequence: TGTGCCAGCAGTTTAAAGGTGCCGGGGTCAGCGGAATTCACCGGGGAGCTGTTTTTT.

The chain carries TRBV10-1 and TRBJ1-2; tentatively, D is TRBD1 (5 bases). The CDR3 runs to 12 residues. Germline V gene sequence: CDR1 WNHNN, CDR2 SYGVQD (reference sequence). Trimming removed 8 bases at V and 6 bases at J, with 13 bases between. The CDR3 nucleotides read TGCGCCAGCGGGCAGGGTTCCGATGGCTACACCTTC. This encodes CASGQGSDGYTF.

CDR3 coding DNA: TGTGCCAGCAGTGAAGCGGCACAGAGGACCATATATTTT. It specifies CASSEAAQRTIYF. This chain joins TRBV2 and TRBJ1-3; D unclear. V was shortened by 0 bases and J by 10 bases, with 10 bases between the two germline ends. This CDR3 is built from 13 residues. Looked up from germline, CDR1 is SNHLY and CDR2 is FYNNEI.

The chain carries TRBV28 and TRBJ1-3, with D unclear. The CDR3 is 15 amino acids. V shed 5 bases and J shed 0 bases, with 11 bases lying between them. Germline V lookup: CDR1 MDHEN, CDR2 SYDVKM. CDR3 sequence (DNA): TGTGCCAGCAGTCTCCTTGCTTTCTCTGGAAACACCATATATTTT. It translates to CASSLLAFSGNTIYF.

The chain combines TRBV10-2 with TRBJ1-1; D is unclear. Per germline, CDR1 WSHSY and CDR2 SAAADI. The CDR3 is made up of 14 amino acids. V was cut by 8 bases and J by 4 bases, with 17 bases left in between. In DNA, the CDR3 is TGCGCCAGCGGCGGGTCGCCGGAGAGCACTGAAGCTTTCTTT. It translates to CASGGSPESTEAFF.

CDR3: CASSYGGRGTGELFF. The CDR3 DNA is TGTGCCAGCAGCTACGGCGGGAGAGGTACCGGGGAGCTGTTTTTT. The V gene is TRBV7-9, the J gene TRBJ2-2, with 7 nucleotides matching TRBD2. CDR1 is SEHNR and CDR2 is FQNEAQ in the germline V gene (reference sequence). Germline trimming cut 4 bases from V and 5 bases from J; bases unmatched to any gene: 7. The CDR3 length is 15 residues. Looking up the rest from reference TRBV7-9 and TRBJ2-2 gives the full variable domain: DTGVSQNPRHKITKRGQNVTFRCDPISEHNRLYWYRQTLGQGPEFLTYFQNEAQLEKSRLLSDRFSAERPKGSFSTLEIQRTEQGDSAMYLCASSYGGRGTGELFFGEGSRLTVL.

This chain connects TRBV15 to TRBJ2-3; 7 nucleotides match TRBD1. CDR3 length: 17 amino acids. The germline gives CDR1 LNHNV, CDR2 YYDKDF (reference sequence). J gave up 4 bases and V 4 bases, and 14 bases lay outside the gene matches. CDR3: CATSTDPLTGVADTQYF. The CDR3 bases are TGTGCCACCAGCACCGACCCTCTTACAGGGGTTGCAGATACGCAGTATTTT.

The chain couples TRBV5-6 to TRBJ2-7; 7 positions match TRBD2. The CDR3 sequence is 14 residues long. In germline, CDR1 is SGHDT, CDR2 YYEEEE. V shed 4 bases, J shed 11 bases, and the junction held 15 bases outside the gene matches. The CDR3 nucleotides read TGTGCCAGCAGCGAACCGGGACTACCAAGCAGGGAGTACTTC. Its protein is CASSEPGLPSREYF.

CDR3 DNA: TGTGCCAGCAGTGAAAGGCTAGCGGGACCCTACAATGAGCAGTTCTTC. This gives the protein CASSERLAGPYNEQFF. The gene calls are TRBV2 and TRBJ2-1; 9 bases map to TRBD2. The length of the CDR3 is 16 residues. The germline V gene encodes CDR1 SNHLY and CDR2 FYNNEI. The junction had 4 bases not matched to a gene; V was cut back by 2 bases and J by 2 bases. The whole variable domain, filled in from reference TRBV2 and TRBJ2-1, reads EPEVTQTPSHQVTQMGQEVILRCVPISNHLYFYWYRQILGQKVEFLVSFYNNEISEKSEIFDDQFSVERPDGSNFTLKIRSTKLEDSAMYFCASSERLAGPYNEQFFGPGTRLTVL.

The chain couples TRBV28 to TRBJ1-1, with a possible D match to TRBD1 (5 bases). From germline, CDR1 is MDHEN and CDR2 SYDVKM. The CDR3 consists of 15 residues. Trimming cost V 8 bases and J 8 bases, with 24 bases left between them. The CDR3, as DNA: TGTGCCAGCCGGAACCGGGACGGGGTGTCCCCCGAAGCTTTCTTT. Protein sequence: CASRNRDGVSPEAFF.